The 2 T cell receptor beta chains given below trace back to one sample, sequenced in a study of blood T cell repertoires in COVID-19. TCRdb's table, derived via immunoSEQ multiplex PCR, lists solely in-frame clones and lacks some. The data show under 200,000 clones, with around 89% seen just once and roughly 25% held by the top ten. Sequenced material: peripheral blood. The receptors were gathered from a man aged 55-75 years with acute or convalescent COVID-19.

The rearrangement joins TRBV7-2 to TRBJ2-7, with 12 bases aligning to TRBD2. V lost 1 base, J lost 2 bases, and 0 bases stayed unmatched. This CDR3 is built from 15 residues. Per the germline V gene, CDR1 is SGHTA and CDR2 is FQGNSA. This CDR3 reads CASSLGLAGAYEQYF. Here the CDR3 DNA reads TGTGCCAGCAGCTTAGGACTAGCGGGAGCCTACGAGCAGTACTTC.

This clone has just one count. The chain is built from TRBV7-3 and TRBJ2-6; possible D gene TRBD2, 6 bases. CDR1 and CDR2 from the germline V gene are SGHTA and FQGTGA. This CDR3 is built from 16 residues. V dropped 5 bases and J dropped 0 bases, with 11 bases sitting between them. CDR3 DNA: TGTGCCAGCAGCCCCGGGGGAAACTCTGGGGCCAACGTCCTGACTTTC. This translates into CASSPGGNSGANVLTF.